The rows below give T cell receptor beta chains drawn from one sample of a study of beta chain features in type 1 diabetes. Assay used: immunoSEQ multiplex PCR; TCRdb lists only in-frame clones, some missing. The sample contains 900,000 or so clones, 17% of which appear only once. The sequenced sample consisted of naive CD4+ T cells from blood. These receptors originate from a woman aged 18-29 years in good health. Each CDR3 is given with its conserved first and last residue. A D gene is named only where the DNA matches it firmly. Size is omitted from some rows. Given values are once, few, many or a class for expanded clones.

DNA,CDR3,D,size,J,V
TGTGCCAGCAGACCGCCTGGGCGGGGGCGCGTTTATGGCTACACCTTC,CASRPPGRGRVYGYTF,-,-,TRBJ1-2,TRBV28
TGTGCCAGCAGCGCTGGAGTGTACCAAGAGACCCAGTACTTC,CASSAGVYQETQYF,-,-,TRBJ2-5,TRBV9
TGTGCCAGCGGCCACGGAGGCTACGAGCAGTACTTC,CASGHGGYEQYF,-,-,TRBJ2-7,TRBV6-1
TGTGCCAGCAGTGATGGGCCTAACTATGGCTACACCTTC,CASSDGPNYGYTF,-,few,TRBJ1-2,TRBV2
TGTGCCAGCAGCTTGGTCGGTACGGACAGAAGTGAAGCTTTCTTT,CASSLVGTDRSEAFF,-,few,TRBJ1-1,TRBV5-4
TGTGCCAGCAGTAACACCTTGAACACTGAAGCTTTCTTT,CASSNTLNTEAFF,-,-,TRBJ1-1,TRBV28
TGTGCCAGCAGATTAAGGTCCCGACTAGCGGGTAGCACAGATACGCAGTATTTT,CASRLRSRLAGSTDTQYF,TRBD2,-,TRBJ2-3,TRBV7-8
TGTGCCAGCAGGGCCGGGACAGGCTATAATCAGCCCCAGCATTTT,CASRAGTGYNQPQHF,TRBD1,few,TRBJ1-5,TRBV28
TGTGCCAGCAGTCTACCCCCGACATACGTCCTGACTTTC,CASSLPPTYVLTF,-,few,TRBJ2-6,TRBV28
TGTGCCAGCAGCTTAGTTGGGTACGAGCAGTACTTC,CASSLVGYEQYF,-,few,TRBJ2-7,TRBV7-2
TGTGCCAGGACCGGGACAAACTACAATGAGCAGTTCTTC,CARTGTNYNEQFF,-,-,TRBJ2-1,TRBV7-9
TGTGCCAGCAGTGCTCAAATCAACACTGAAGCTTTCTTT,CASSAQINTEAFF,-,-,TRBJ1-1,TRBV6-1
TGTGCCACCAGCAGAGGTAGCTCCTACAATGAGCAGTTCTTC,CATSRGSSYNEQFF,-,few,TRBJ2-1,TRBV15
TGTGCCAGCTCACCACGAGAAAAGAACACTGAAGCTTTCTTT,CASSPREKNTEAFF,-,few,TRBJ1-1,TRBV18
TGCAGCGGCTTACAGGGGGCCTCCGGGGAGCTGTTTTTT,CSGLQGASGELFF,TRBD1,few,TRBJ2-2,TRBV29-1
TGCGCCAGCAGCCCAAACCCGCCACCCCAGGGGGATACGCAGTATTTT,CASSPNPPPQGDTQYF,-,few,TRBJ2-3,TRBV4-3
TGTGCCAGCGGTAGGACTAGTCGTGAGCAGTACTTC,CASGRTSREQYF,TRBD2,-,TRBJ2-7,TRBV6-1
TGCGCCAGCAGCCAAGATTCCGGACCCGGGGAGCTGTTTTTT,CASSQDSGPGELFF,-,few,TRBJ2-2,TRBV4-3
TGTGCCAGCAGCTTCGTAGCGGATCTCACAGATACGCAGTATTTT,CASSFVADLTDTQYF,-,-,TRBJ2-3,TRBV7-2
TGTGCCAGCAGTAGACAGGGAGTCAGGTACGAGCAGTACTTC,CASSRQGVRYEQYF,TRBD1,-,TRBJ2-7,TRBV2